Each of the 15 T cell receptor beta chains below was sequenced from the same sample in a study of T cells expressing NK-cell markers. Following a re-call of the 5' RACE reads, TCRdb has one entry per CDR3 protein and lacks DNA. The clone table shows 250,000 or so distinct CDR3 sequences, with the ten largest holding 3.5% to 5%. The sequencing input was blood T cells: a sorted CD56 or NKG2C T cell subset, CD4+ or CD8+ T cells, or bulk PBMC T cells (not recorded which). These receptors originate from a woman between 18 and 69 years old in good health.

The rearrangement joins TRBV29-1 to TRBJ2-4; TCRdb designates TRBD2, a call that cannot be tested without DNA. The CDR3 sequence is 16 residues long. The germline CDR1 and CDR2 sequences are SQVTM and ANQGSEA. CDR3 loop: CSVEDIGLIAKNIQYF.

V and J are TRBV6-2 or TRBV6-3 and TRBJ2-7; the TRBD2 assignment by TCRdb is unverifiable without DNA. The germline V gene encodes CDR1 MNHEY and CDR2 SVGEGT. The CDR3 is made up of 15 amino acids. The CDR3 is CASSYEGLAVYEQYF.

This chain uses TRBV18 with TRBJ1-1; TCRdb proposes TRBD1, but this gene call is untestable without DNA. The CDR3 has 14 amino acids. Germline V gene data show CDR1 as KGHSH and CDR2 as LQKENI. The CDR3 region is CASSLGQGVTEAFF.

This rearrangement joins TRBV6-1 to TRBJ2-7; checking the TCRdb D call of TRBD2 is not possible without DNA. Germline V gives CDR1 MNHNS, CDR2 SASEGT. This CDR3 has 14 residues. CDR3 region: CASSLGGTIYEQYF.

CDR3 in amino acids: CASSSGQGSTDTQYF. The chain couples TRBV5-1 to TRBJ2-3; TCRdb names TRBD1, which stays unverified in the absence of DNA. CDR1 and CDR2 from the germline V gene are SGHRS and YFSETQ. This CDR3 is 15 amino acids long.

The J gene is TRBJ2-7, the V gene TRBV14. CDR1 and CDR2 (germline): SGHDN, FVKESK. The length of the CDR3 is 14 residues. CDR3 in amino acids: CASSFVSSSYEQYF.

The J gene is TRBJ1-1, the V gene TRBV18; the D call of TRBD1 rests on TCRdb alone, since no DNA is present to check it. This CDR3 spans 18 amino acids. Germline loops: CDR1 KGHSH, CDR2 LQKENI. The CDR3 region is CASSPYATSTGGADEAFF.

The CDR3 sequence: CASSLSRSSGYTF. The chain employs TRBV27 and TRBJ1-2. Germline V gives CDR1 MNHEY, CDR2 SMNVEV (reference sequence). The CDR3 spans 13 residues.

V usage is TRBV5-1 and J usage is TRBJ2-1; the D gene TCRdb calls, TRBD1, cannot be checked with no DNA. Germline V gene lookup returns CDR1 SGHRS and CDR2 YFSETQ. The CDR3 runs to 16 residues. The CDR3 sequence is CASSLAGGGANNEQFF.

The chain uses TRBV9 and TRBJ2-5; TCRdb's D call, TRBD2, is unchecked because there is no DNA. The CDR3 covers 17 residues. From germline, CDR1 is SGDLS and CDR2 YYNGEE. The CDR3 sequence is CASSVVGLVGGPETQYF.

This chain's CDR3 is CSAIRGADTQYF. The chain couples TRBV20-1 to TRBJ2-3; TCRdb's D call, TRBD1, is unchecked because there is no DNA. This CDR3 has 12 amino acids. Germline V lookup: CDR1 DFQATT, CDR2 SNEGSKA (reference sequence).

The chain uses TRBV7-2 and TRBJ1-2. Germline assignment: CDR1 SGHTA and CDR2 FQGNSA. The CDR3 totals 14 residues. CDR3: CASSLPPDLYGYTF.

The chain is built from TRBV4-3 and TRBJ1-5. CDR1 LGHNA and CDR2 YSLEER come from the germline V gene. This CDR3 region has 15 residues. The CDR3 region is CASSQDTQSNQPQHF.

The V and J genes are TRBV20-1 and TRBJ2-1; TCRdb names TRBD2, which stays unverified in the absence of DNA. The germline V gene has CDR1 DFQATT and CDR2 SNEGSKA (reference sequence). CDR3 length: 12 residues. CDR3 protein: CSATRRRLEQFF.

The rearrangement uses TRBV20-1 and TRBJ1-5; TCRdb names TRBD1, which stays unverified in the absence of DNA. This CDR3 spans 15 amino acids. The germline gives CDR1 DFQATT, CDR2 SNEGSKA (reference sequence). CDR3 loop: CSARERTGKNQPQHF.